The clone carrying this TCR beta chain counts as medium-sized. This sample was taken from a study of immune reconstitution after stem cell transplant in scleroderma. TCRdb processed the RT-PCR reads anew with MiXCR; each CDR3 protein has one entry. The sample lists 1,300 to 1,500 distinct CDR3 sequences, roughly 14% seen once, with 45% to 65% in the top ten. Germline values: CDR1 LNHDA, CDR2 SQIVND (reference sequence). Trimming stripped 3 bases from V and 4 bases from J, with 11 bases between. This CDR3 region has 14 residues. The TCR was taken from a female donor with systemic sclerosis. J is TRBJ2-3 and V is TRBV19; D possibly corresponds to TRBD2 (6 bases). The sample here was taken before or after autologous hematopoietic stem cell transplantation (not recorded which). Here the CDR3 reads CASSISRGSDTQYF. The CDR3 coding sequence is TGTGCCAGTAGTATTTCGCGGGGCTCAGATACGCAGTATTTT.